What follows describes a single T cell receptor (beta chain). Its antigen is unidentified. Trimming removed 8 bases from V and 1 base from J, with 15 bases in between. Germline CDR1 LGHDT, CDR2 YNNKEL (reference sequence). The CDR3 runs to 16 residues. The record originates from a study of T cell responses to AZD1222 COVID-19 vaccine. Findings and limits, study-wide: Nearly half of spike-specific TCRs reportedly target variant regions that are unmutated in the B.1.351 and B.1.1.7 variants. Vaccine-related CD4 TCRs covered spike, predominating at 160-218 and 743-854. Repertoire sampling happened only post peak T cell response.

The assay was immunoSEQ multiplex PCR, and TCRdb's table has in-frame clones only and misses some. Of about 190,000 clones listed, around 92% are singletons. This chain links TRBV3-1 (or the pseudogene TRBV3-2) with TRBJ1-6; a weak D match, TRBD1 (6 bases). The TCR sequence derives from an adult in good health. Sequencing used peripheral blood, obtained on day 0 of AZD1222 vaccination. DNA of the CDR3: TGTGCCAGCCCGACAGGATTGGCATCCTATAATTCACCCCTCCACTTT. Amino acids: CASPTGLASYNSPLHF.